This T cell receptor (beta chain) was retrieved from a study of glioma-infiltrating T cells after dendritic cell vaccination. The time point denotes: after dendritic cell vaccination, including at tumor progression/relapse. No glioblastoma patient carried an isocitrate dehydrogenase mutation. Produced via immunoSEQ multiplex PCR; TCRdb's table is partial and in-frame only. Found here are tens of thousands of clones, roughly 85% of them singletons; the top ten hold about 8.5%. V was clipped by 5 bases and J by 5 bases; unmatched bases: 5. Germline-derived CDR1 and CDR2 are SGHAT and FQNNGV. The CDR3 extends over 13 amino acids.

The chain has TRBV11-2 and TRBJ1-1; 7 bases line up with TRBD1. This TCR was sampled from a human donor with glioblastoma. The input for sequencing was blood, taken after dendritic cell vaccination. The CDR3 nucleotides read TGTGCCAGCAGCACGCAGGGGGAAACTGAAGCTTTCTTT. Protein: CASSTQGETEAFF.